These 5 T cell receptor beta chains share one sample of origin, sequenced in a study of identical twins. TCRdb fed the 5' RACE reads into MiXCR, producing one record per CDR3 protein. The repertoire holds some 500,000 distinct CDR3 sequences, around 14% seen once, with 0.4% to 0.55% in the top ten. The same sample was also studied in work on yellow fever vaccine responses in identical twins.

Sequencing input: CD4+ T cells sorted from blood. The receptors here all came from a woman aged 18-29 years in good health.

The rearrangement uses TRBV10-3 and TRBJ2-7; D is unclear. The CDR3 extends over 15 amino acids. CDR1 ENHRY and CDR2 SYGVKD come from the germline V gene. The ends were cut back, 8 bases at V and 0 bases at J, with 17 bases in the middle. CDR3 in DNA: TGTGCCATCCGGCAGGCTCCTACCAGCTCCTACGAGCAGTACTTC. This encodes CAIRQAPTSSYEQYF.

J is TRBJ2-5 and V is TRBV7-6; 8 nucleotides agree with TRBD1. Germline V gives CDR1 SGHVS, CDR2 FNYEAQ. CDR3 length: 15 residues. The ends lost 2 bases at V and 1 base at J; junction bases unmatched: 3. CDR3 protein: CASSLRGQVQETQYF. As DNA, the CDR3 is TGTGCCAGCAGCTTAAGGGGACAGGTCCAAGAGACCCAGTACTTC.

As DNA, the CDR3 is TGCAGCGTTGGGGGGACAGGGGTGGTGGAGACCCAGTACTTC. Protein sequence: CSVGGTGVVETQYF. The chain has TRBV29-1 and TRBJ2-5; 10 positions match TRBD1. The CDR3 extends over 14 amino acids. CDR1 is SQVTM, CDR2 ANQGSEA, per germline. V lost 4 bases to trimming and J lost 5 bases; unmatched junction nucleotides: 7.

This clonotype has ten or more counts. The chain carries TRBV10-3 and TRBJ2-3; TRBD2 is a possible D gene (7 bases). The CDR3 is 14 residues long. Germline CDR1 is ENHRY and CDR2 is SYGVKD. V lost 7 bases, J lost 1 base, and 12 bases lay in between. DNA of the CDR3: TGTGCCATCACGGCGGGGGCAGGCACAGATACGCAGTATTTT. Protein: CAITAGAGTDTQYF.

The CDR3 DNA follows: TGTGCCAGCAGCTTAGCGCAGCTAGCGGGAGGATTGGTGGCAGATACGCAGTATTTT. Translated: CASSLAQLAGGLVADTQYF. The rearrangement uses TRBV11-1 and TRBJ2-3; 11 bases are a match to TRBD2. This CDR3 region has 19 residues. Trimming took 0 bases from V and 4 from J; bases not matched to a gene: 12. The germline gives CDR1 SGHAT, CDR2 FQDESV (reference sequence). Supplemented by reference TRBV11-1 and TRBJ2-3, the full variable domain reads EAEVAQSPRYKITEKSQAVAFWCDPISGHATLYWYRQILGQGPELLVQFQDESVVDDSQLPKDRFSAERLKGVDSTLKIQPAELGDSAMYLCASSLAQLAGGLVADTQYFGPGTRLTVL.